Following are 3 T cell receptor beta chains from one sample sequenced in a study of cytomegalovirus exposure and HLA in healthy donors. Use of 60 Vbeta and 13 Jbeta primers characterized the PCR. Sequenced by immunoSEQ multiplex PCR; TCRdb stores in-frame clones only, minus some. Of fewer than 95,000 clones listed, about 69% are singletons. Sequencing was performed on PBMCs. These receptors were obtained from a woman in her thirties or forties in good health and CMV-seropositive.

The CDR3 reads CASSLGQGNEKLFF. The CDR3 nucleotides are TGCGCCAGCAGCCTAGGACAGGGGAATGAAAAACTGTTTTTT. This rearrangement joins TRBV5-1 to TRBJ1-4; 9 nucleotides match TRBD1. This CDR3 has 14 amino acids. Losses at the gene ends were 4 bases for V and 5 bases for J; bases not matched to a gene: 3. Per germline, CDR1 SGHRS and CDR2 YFSETQ.

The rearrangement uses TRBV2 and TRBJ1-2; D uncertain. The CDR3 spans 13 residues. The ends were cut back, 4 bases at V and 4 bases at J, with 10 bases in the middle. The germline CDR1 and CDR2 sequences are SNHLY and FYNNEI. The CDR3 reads CASSGEGTYGYTF. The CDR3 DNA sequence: TGTGCCAGCAGTGGGGAGGGTACCTATGGCTACACCTTC.

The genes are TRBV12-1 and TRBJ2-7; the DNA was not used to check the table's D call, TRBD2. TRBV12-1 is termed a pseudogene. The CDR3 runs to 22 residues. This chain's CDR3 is CASSSWTSAFRRSPVEYYEQYF. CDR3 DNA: TGTGCCAGCAGCTCCTGGACTAGCGCATTCCGGAGATCCCCCGTTGAATACTACGAGCAGTACTTC.